This T cell receptor (beta chain) was retrieved from a study of cytomegalovirus exposure and HLA in healthy donors. Findings and caveats of the study: Most observed TCR sequences were rare, whereas some public TCRs were detected in many donors.

The CDR3 runs to 14 residues. The trim removed 3 bases at V and 3 bases at J, leaving 3 bases unmatched. Germline loops: CDR1 KGHSH, CDR2 LQKENI. Repertoires were generated with immunoSEQ multiplex PCR, while TCRdb's copy carries only in-frame clones and drops some. This table holds 120,000 to 150,000 clones, roughly 87% found once. As for this clone: Antigen specificity is unknown.

The donors were in the roughly 130-subject validation cohort; that cohort was separate from the roughly 700-subject first cohort. V is TRBV18 and J is TRBJ1-2; 8 nucleotides line up with TRBD1. This clonotype was sampled from a man younger than 35 in good health and CMV-seropositive. The sample was PBMCs. CDR3: CASSPGQDYYGYTF. CDR3 coding DNA: TGTGCCAGCTCACCGGGACAGGATTACTATGGCTACACCTTC.